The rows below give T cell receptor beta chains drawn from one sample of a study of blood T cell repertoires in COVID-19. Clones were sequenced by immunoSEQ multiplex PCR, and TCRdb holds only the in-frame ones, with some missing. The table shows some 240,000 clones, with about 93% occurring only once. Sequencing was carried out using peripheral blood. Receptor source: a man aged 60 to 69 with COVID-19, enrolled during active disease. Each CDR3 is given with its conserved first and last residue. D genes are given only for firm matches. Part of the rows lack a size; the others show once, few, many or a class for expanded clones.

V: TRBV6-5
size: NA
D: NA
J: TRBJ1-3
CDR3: CASSLDSRSGNTIYF
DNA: TGTGCCAGCAGCCTGGACAGCCGCTCTGGAAACACCATATATTTT

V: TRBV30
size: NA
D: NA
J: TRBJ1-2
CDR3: CAWIAGVDYGYTF
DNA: TGTGCCTGGATAGCAGGGGTGGACTATGGCTACACCTTC

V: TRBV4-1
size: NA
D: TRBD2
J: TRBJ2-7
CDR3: CASSRNSGSPYEQYF
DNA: TGCGCCAGCAGCCGGAATAGCGGGAGTCCCTACGAGCAGTACTTC

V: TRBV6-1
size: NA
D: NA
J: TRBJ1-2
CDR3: CASSEQRLYGYTF
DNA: TGTGCCAGCAGTGAACAGAGACTCTATGGCTACACCTTC

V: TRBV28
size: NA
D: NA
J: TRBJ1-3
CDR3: CASSRRGGRGNTIYF
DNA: TGTGCCAGCAGCCGGAGGGGAGGGCGTGGAAACACCATATATTTT

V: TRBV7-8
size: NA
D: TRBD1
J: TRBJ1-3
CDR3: CASSLEGQGFSGNTIYF
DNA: TGTGCCAGCAGCTTAGAGGGACAGGGGTTCTCTGGAAACACCATATATTTT

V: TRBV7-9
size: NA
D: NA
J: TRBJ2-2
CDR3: CASSLAMTGNTGELFF
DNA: TGTGCCAGCAGCTTAGCGATGACAGGAAACACCGGGGAGCTGTTTTTT

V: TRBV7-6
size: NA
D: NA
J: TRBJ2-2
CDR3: CASSLIPSENTGELFF
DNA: TGTGCCAGCAGCTTAATCCCTAGCGAGAACACCGGGGAGCTGTTTTTT

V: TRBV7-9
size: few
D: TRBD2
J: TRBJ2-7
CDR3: CASTVAGRTEQYF
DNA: TGTGCCAGCACCGTAGCGGGAAGGACCGAGCAGTACTTC

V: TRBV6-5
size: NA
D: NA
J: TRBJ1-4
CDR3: CASSQRGGTNEKLFF
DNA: TGTGCCAGCAGTCAACGGGGGGGGACTAATGAAAAACTGTTTTTT

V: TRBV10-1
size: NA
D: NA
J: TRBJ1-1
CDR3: CASSESRGPNTEAFF
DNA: TGCGCCAGCAGTGAGTCGAGAGGTCCAAACACTGAAGCTTTCTTT

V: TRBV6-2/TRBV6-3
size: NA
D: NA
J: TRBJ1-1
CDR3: CASSYGAGIGEAFF
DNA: TGTGCCAGCAGTTACGGGGCAGGGATAGGTGAAGCTTTCTTT

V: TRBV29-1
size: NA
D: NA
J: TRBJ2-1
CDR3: CSVEGASSEPYNEQFF
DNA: TGCAGCGTTGAAGGCGCTAGTTCAGAGCCCTACAATGAGCAGTTCTTC

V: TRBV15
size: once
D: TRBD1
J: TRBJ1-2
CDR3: CATSTSHRDRTF
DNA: TGTGCCACCAGCACATCCCACCGGGACAGGACCTTC

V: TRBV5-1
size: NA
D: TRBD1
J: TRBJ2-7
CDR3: CASSRQGREQYF
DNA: TGCGCCAGCAGCAGACAGGGGCGCGAGCAGTACTTC

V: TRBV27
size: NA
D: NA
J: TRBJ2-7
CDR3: CASSFGWESYEQYF
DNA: TGTGCCAGCAGTTTTGGGTGGGAGTCCTACGAGCAGTACTTC

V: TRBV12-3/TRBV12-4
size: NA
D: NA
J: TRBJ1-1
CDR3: CASTKGVNTEAFF
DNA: TGTGCCAGCACGAAAGGAGTGAACACTGAAGCTTTCTTT

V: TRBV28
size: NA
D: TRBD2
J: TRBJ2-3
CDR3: CASSRGSGRAEEDTQYF
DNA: TGTGCCAGCAGTCGGGGTAGCGGGAGGGCCGAGGAAGATACGCAGTATTTT

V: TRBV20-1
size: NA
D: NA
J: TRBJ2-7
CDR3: CSAREKYEQYF
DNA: TGCAGTGCCCGGGAAAAATACGAGCAGTACTTC

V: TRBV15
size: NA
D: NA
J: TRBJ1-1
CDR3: CATSRDRGTEAFF
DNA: TGTGCCACCAGCAGAGATAGAGGGACTGAAGCTTTCTTT

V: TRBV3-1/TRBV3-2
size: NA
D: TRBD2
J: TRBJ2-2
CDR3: CASSQASGGNTGELFF
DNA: TGTGCCAGCAGCCAAGCCAGCGGGGGGAACACCGGGGAGCTGTTTTTT

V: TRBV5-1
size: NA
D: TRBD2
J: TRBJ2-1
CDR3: CASSASGGATEQFF
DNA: TGCGCCAGCAGTGCAAGCGGGGGGGCCACTGAGCAGTTCTTC

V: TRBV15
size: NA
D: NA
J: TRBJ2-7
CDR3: CATSRGSGGPTYEQYF
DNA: TGTGCCACCAGCAGAGGAAGTGGGGGCCCTACCTACGAGCAGTACTTC

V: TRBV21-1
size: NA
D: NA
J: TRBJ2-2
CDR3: CASSKGQYTGELFF
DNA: TGTGCCAGCAGCAAGGGACAGTACACCGGGGAGCTGTTTTTT

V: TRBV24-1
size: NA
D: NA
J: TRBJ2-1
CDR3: CATSIAAPYNEQFF
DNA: TGTGCCACCAGTATTGCGGCCCCCTACAATGAGCAGTTCTTC

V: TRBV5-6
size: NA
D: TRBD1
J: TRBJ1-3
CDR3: CASSYPTGGNTIYF
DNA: TGTGCCAGCAGCTACCCGACAGGGGGAAACACCATATATTTT

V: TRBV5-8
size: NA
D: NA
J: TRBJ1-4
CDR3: CASSRGLPTNEKLFF
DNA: TGTGCCAGCAGCAGGGGACTTCCGACTAATGAAAAACTGTTTTTT

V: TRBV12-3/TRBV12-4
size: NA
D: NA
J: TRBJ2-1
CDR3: CASRLVGEQFF
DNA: TGTGCCAGCAGACTAGTTGGTGAGCAGTTCTTC

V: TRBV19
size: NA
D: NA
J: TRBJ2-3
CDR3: CASSNPPGQGTDTQYF
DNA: TGTGCCAGTAGTAATCCCCCGGGACAAGGAACAGATACGCAGTATTTT

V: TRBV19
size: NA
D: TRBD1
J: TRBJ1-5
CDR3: CASSMTGVGSNQPQHF
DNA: TGTGCCAGTAGTATGACAGGGGTAGGGAGCAATCAGCCCCAGCATTTT

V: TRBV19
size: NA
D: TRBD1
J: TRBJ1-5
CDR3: CAATQGAMGNQPQHF
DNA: TGTGCCGCGACTCAGGGGGCGATGGGCAATCAGCCCCAGCATTTT